The 14 T cell receptor beta chains presented below share a single source sample, sequenced in a study of OX40 agonist ivuxolimab in advanced cancers. Clones were sequenced by immunoSEQ multiplex PCR, and TCRdb holds only the in-frame ones, with some missing. The sample consists of about 84,000 clones, roughly nine tenths of them appearing once. Here the sequenced sample was CD4+ or CD8+ T cells sorted from blood, taken in a trial of the OX40 agonist ivuxolimab. The source is an adult with an advanced solid tumor such as melanoma, head and neck, liver or kidney cancer.

The V and J genes are TRBV29-1 and TRBJ2-7, with D uncertain. This CDR3 contains 14 residues. V was shortened by 0 bases and J by 3 bases, with 12 bases between the two germline ends. From germline, CDR1 is SQVTM and CDR2 ANQGSEA. The CDR3 coding sequence is TGCAGCGTTGAAGATCGAACGGGCGGCTACGAGCAGTACTTC. This translates into CSVEDRTGGYEQYF.

The CDR3 nucleotides are TGTGCCAGCAGCCCCATAGCGGGGGGCAGCACAGATACGCAGTATTTT. Protein sequence: CASSPIAGGSTDTQYF. The chain links TRBV14 to TRBJ2-3, with TRBD2 matching over 10 bases. In germline, CDR1 is SGHDN, CDR2 FVKESK. J was trimmed by 0 bases and V by 4 bases; bases with no gene match: 4. The CDR3 sequence is 16 residues long.

This chain uses TRBV28 with TRBJ1-2; 7 bases line up with TRBD1. The ends lost 2 bases at V and 8 bases at J; junction bases unmatched: 8. CDR3 length equals 14 residues. From germline, CDR1 is MDHEN and CDR2 SYDVKM. The CDR3 DNA sequence: TGTGCCAGCAGTTTAGTAGCCAGGGGGACAGGCTACACCTTC. This encodes CASSLVARGTGYTF.

This clone is a singleton in its sample. The V gene is TRBV29-1, the J gene TRBJ1-2; TRBD1 is a possible D gene (5 bases). V was shortened by 7 bases and J by 0 bases, with 12 bases between the two germline ends. Per the germline V gene, CDR1 is SQVTM and CDR2 is ANQGSEA. CDR3 size: 13 residues. For the CDR3, the DNA is TGCAGCGCCCGGGGCAGCTCTAACTATGGCTACACCTTC. Translation gives CSARGSSNYGYTF. Full variable domain (remainder filled in from reference TRBV29-1 and TRBJ1-2): SAVISQKPSRDICQRGTSLTIQCQVDSQVTMMFWYRQQPGQSLTLIATANQGSEATYESGFVIDKFPISRPNLTFSTLTVSNMSPEDSSIYLCSARGSSNYGYTFGSGTRLTVV.

V gene TRBV14 combines with J gene TRBJ2-7; D is ambiguous. Trimming pared 4 bases from V and 6 bases from J, leaving 19 bases between. The CDR3 is made up of 15 amino acids. CDR1 is SGHDN, CDR2 FVKESK, per germline. The CDR3 region is CASSPRLFPLSEQYF. DNA for the CDR3: TGTGCCAGCAGCCCCAGACTGTTTCCTTTGTCCGAGCAGTACTTC.

V and J are TRBV29-1 and TRBJ2-3; tentatively, D is TRBD1 or TRBD2 (5 bases each). The CDR3 is made up of 13 amino acids. Germline CDR1 is SQVTM and CDR2 is ANQGSEA. With 6 bases removed from V and 5 bases from J, the gap between germline ends came to 15 bases. CDR3 protein: CSVGARVQDTQYF. In nucleotides, the CDR3 is TGCAGCGTGGGAGCCAGGGTGCAAGATACGCAGTATTTT.

The chain has TRBV18 and TRBJ2-7; 7 nucleotides agree with TRBD2. Germline V CDR1 and CDR2: KGHSH, LQKENI. The V gene end was trimmed by 3 bases and the J gene end by 2 bases; junction bases not matched to a gene: 4. The CDR3 sequence is 14 residues long. CDR3 nucleotides: TGTGCCAGCTCACCGGCCAGCGGGGCCTACGAGCAGTACTTC. Its protein is CASSPASGAYEQYF.

This sequence joins TRBV6-1 and TRBJ2-3, with 7 bases identical to TRBD1. The CDR3 is made up of 14 amino acids. Trimming took 3 bases from V and 7 from J; bases not matched to a gene: 7. CDR1 and CDR2 (germline): MNHNS, SASEGT. DNA for the CDR3: TGTGCCAGCAGTGAGACAGGGCCCCGCAATACGCAGTATTTT. Protein: CASSETGPRNTQYF.

This sequence joins TRBV4-1 and TRBJ2-7, with D maybe TRBD2 (6 bases). V dropped 0 bases and J dropped 3 bases, with 12 bases sitting between them. The germline gives CDR1 MGHRA, CDR2 YSYEKL. This CDR3 is built from 15 residues. The CDR3, as DNA: TGCGCCAGCAGCCAAGAAGTACTGGGGGGCTACGAGCAGTACTTC. Protein sequence: CASSQEVLGGYEQYF.

This rearrangement joins TRBV19 to TRBJ2-7; D might be TRBD1 (5 bases). Germline V lookup: CDR1 LNHDA, CDR2 SQIVND (reference sequence). Between the trimmed V and J ends, which lost 5 bases and 6 bases, there was a span of 11 bases. The CDR3 is 12 amino acids. CDR3 bases: TGTGCCAGTAGTCAAGCAGGGCGCGAGCAGTACTTC. Its translation is CASSQAGREQYF.

The chain links TRBV2 to TRBJ2-1, with D uncertain. V lost 7 bases to trimming and J lost 9 bases, with 7 bases between them. The length of the CDR3 is 10 residues. Germline CDR1 reads SNHLY; CDR2 reads FYNNEI. The DNA of the CDR3 is TGTGCCAGCAAGATCAGTGAGCAGTTCTTC. Translation: CASKISEQFF.

V usage is TRBV7-6 and J usage is TRBJ2-3; the match to TRBD2 covers 11 bases. The CDR3 consists of 17 residues. V trimming: 4 bases; J trimming: 0 bases; junction bases outside the gene matches: 6. In germline, CDR1 is SGHVS, CDR2 FNYEAQ. This chain's CDR3 is CASSYRLAGSSTDTQYF. The CDR3 coding sequence is TGTGCCAGCAGCTACCGACTAGCGGGGTCGAGCACAGATACGCAGTATTTT.

The gene calls are TRBV5-1 and TRBJ1-2, with a tentative D call TRBD1 (6 bases). Trimming took off 6 bases at V and 2 bases at J, with 29 bases between the two ends. CDR3 size: 19 residues. Germline CDR1 SGHRS, CDR2 YFSETQ. The CDR3 loop reads CASTRTSRPAEGENYGYTF. DNA of the CDR3: TGCGCCAGCACCCGAACGTCCCGGCCGGCAGAGGGGGAGAACTATGGCTACACCTTC.

The chain is built from TRBV10-1 and TRBJ2-4; a weak D match, TRBD1 (6 bases). Germline V gives CDR1 WNHNN, CDR2 SYGVQD (reference sequence). V was cut by 6 bases and J by 9 bases, with 15 bases left in between. The CDR3 has 13 amino acids. CDR3 region: CASSDRLKGIQYF. CDR3 DNA sequence: TGCGCCAGCAGCGACAGGCTGAAAGGCATTCAGTACTTC.